This T cell receptor (beta chain) derives from a study of T cells after yellow fever vaccination. TCRdb reprocessed the 5' RACE reads with MiXCR, giving one entry per CDR3 protein. Seen here are roughly 150,000 distinct CDR3 sequences, about 7% observed once, and the top ten hold about 2.5%. This CDR3 spans 13 amino acids. V lost 6 bases and J 4 bases, leaving 12 bases between the germline ends. Ten or more counts support this clonotype. Sequenced here: CD4+ T cells sorted from PBMCs, sampled 5 to 6 days after the first yellow fever vaccination. The TCR was taken from a man aged 18 to 30 who received the YFV17D yellow fever vaccine. The rearrangement links TRBV12-3 or TRBV12-4 to TRBJ1-2; D is undetermined. Here the CDR3 reads CASSPLVGYGYTF. DNA for the CDR3: TGTGCCAGCAGCCCCCTGGTAGGCTATGGCTACACCTTC.